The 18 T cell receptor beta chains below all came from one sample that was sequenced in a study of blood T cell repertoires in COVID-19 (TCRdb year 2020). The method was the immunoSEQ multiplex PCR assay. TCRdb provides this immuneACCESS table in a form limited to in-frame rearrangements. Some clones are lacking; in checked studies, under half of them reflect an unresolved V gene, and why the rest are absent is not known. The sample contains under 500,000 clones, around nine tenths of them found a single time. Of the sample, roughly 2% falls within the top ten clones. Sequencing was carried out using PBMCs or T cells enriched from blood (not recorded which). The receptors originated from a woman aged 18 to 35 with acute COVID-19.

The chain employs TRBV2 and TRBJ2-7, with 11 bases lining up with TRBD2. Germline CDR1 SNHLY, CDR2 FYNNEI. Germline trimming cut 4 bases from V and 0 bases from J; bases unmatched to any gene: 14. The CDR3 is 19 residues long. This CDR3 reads CASSVTNLAGGRSSYEQYF. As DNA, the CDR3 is TGTGCCAGCAGTGTCACCAATCTAGCGGGGGGTAGGAGCTCCTACGAGCAGTACTTC.

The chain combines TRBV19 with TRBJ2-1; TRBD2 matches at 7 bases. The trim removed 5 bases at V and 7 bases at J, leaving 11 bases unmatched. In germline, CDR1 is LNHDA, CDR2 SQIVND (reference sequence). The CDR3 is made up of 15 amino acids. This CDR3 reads CASSRREGLGNEQFF. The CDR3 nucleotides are TGTGCCAGTAGTCGTAGGGAGGGCCTGGGGAATGAGCAGTTCTTC.

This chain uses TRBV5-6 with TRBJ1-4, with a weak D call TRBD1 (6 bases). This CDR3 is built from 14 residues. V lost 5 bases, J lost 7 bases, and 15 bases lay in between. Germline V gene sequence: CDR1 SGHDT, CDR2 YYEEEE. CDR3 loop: CASSPPGQTEKLFF. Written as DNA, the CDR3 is TGTGCCAGCAGTCCTCCGGGACAAACTGAAAAACTGTTTTTT.

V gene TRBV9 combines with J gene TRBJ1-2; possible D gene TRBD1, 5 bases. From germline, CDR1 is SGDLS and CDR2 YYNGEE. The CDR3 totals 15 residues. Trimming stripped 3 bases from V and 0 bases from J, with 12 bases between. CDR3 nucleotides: TGTGCCAGCAGCGCTAGACAGACAGCTAACTATGGCTACACCTTC. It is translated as CASSARQTANYGYTF.

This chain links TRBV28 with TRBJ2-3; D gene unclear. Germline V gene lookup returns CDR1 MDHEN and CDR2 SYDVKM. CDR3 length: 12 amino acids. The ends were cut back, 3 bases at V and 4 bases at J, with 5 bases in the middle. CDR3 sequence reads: CASSLSADTQYF. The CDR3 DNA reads TGTGCCAGCAGTTTGAGCGCAGATACGCAGTATTTT.

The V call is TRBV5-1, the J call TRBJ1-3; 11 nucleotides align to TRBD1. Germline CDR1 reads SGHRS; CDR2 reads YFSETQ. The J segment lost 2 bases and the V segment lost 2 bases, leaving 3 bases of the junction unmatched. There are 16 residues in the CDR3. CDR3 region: CASSLGQGATGNTIYF. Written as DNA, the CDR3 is TGCGCCAGCAGCTTAGGACAGGGGGCGACTGGAAACACCATATATTTT. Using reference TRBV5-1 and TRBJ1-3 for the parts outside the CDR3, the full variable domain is KAGVTQTPRYLIKTRGQQVTLSCSPISGHRSVSWYQQTPGQGLQFLFEYFSETQRNKGNFPGRFSGRQFSNSRSEMNVSTLELGDSALYLCASSLGQGATGNTIYFGEGSWLTVV.

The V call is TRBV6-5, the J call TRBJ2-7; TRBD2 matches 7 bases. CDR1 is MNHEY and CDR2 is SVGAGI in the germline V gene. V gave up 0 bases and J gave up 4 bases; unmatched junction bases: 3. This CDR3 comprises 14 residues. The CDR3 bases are TGTGCCAGCAGTTACTCCCATAGCGGGTACGAGCAGTACTTC. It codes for CASSYSHSGYEQYF.

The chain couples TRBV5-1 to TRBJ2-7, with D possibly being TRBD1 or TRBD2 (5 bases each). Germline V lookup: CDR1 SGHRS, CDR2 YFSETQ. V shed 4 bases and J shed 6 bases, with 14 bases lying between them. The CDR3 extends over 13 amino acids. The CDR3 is CASSLGPRGEQYF. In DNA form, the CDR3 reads TGCGCCAGCAGCCTGGGACCACGGGGCGAGCAGTACTTC.

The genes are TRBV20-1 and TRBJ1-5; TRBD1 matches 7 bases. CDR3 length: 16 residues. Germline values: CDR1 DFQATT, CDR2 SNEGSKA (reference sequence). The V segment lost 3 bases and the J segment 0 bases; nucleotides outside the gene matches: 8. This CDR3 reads CSASVLGTASNQPQHF. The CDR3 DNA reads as TGCAGTGCTAGTGTTCTTGGGACAGCTAGCAATCAGCCCCAGCATTTT.

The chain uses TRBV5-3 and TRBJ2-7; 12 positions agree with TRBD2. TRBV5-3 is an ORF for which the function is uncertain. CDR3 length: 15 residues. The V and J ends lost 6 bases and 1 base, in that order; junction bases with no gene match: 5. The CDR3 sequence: CARKGTSGRSYEQYF. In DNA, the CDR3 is TGTGCCAGAAAGGGGACTAGCGGGCGGTCCTACGAGCAGTACTTC.

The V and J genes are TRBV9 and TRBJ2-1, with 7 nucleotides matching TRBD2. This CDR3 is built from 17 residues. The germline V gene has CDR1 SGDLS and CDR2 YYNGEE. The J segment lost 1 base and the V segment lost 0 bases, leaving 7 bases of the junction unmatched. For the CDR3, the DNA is TGTGCCAGCAGCGTAGAGCCCCACGGGAGGTCCTACAATGAGCAGTTCTTC. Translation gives CASSVEPHGRSYNEQFF.

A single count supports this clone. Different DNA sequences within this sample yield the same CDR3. The CDR3 bases are TGTGCCAGCAGTTTGTCAGGCTACGAGCAGTACTTC. Translating gives CASSLSGYEQYF. The V gene is TRBV12-3 or TRBV12-4, the J gene TRBJ2-7, with D hard to call. The CDR3 length is 12 residues. V shed 3 bases and J shed 3 bases, with 6 bases lying between them.

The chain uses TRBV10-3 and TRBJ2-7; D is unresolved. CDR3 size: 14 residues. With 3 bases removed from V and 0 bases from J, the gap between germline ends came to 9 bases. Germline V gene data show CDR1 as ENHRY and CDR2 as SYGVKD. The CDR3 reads CAISDLLVSYEQYF. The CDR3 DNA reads TGTGCCATCAGTGATTTACTTGTCTCCTACGAGCAGTACTTC.

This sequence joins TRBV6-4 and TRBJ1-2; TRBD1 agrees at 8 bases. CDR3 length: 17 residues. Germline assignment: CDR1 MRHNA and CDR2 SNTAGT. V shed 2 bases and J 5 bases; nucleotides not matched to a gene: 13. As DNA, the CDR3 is TGTGCCAGCAGTGACGAGTCGACAGGGGCGGACTATTATGGCTACACCTTC. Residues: CASSDESTGADYYGYTF.

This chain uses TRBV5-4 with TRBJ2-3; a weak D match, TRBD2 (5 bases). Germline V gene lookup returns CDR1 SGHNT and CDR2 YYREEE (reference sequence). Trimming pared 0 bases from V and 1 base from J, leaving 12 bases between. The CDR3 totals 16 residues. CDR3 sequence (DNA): TGTGCCAGCAGCTTGGCAACTAGTGTCGGCACAGATACGCAGTATTTT. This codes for CASSLATSVGTDTQYF.

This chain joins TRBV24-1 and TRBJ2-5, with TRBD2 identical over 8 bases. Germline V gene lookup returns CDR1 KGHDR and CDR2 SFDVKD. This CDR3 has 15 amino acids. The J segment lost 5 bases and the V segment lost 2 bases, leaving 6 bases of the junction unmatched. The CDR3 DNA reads TGTGCCACCAGTGATTCAAGCGGGAGTGGGGAGACCCAGTACTTC. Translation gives CATSDSSGSGETQYF.

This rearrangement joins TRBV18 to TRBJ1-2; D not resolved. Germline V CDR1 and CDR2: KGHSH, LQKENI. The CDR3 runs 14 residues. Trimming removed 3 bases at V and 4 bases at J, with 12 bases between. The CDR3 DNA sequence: TGTGCCAGCTCACCCGGTACGGACTCCTATGGCTACACCTTC. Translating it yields CASSPGTDSYGYTF.

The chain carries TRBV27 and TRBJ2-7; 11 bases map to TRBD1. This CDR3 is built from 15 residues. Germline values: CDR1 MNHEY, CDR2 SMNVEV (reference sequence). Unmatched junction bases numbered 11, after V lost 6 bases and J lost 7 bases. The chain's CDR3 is CASRVIGQGAGEQYF. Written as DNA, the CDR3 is TGTGCCAGCAGGGTAATCGGACAGGGGGCGGGAGAGCAGTACTTC.